This is a list of T cell receptor beta chains from one sample in a study of CD8+CD57+ T cells in acquired aplastic anemia. TCRdb re-called the reads with MiXCR, one entry per CDR3 protein. The data show some 200,000 distinct CDR3 sequences, with around half seen just once and about 1.8% held by the top ten. Sequenced input: sorted CD4+, CD8+, or CD8+CD57+ T cells (not recorded which) from PBMCs. These receptors all come from a human donor with aplastic anemia. CDR3s include the opening cysteine and the closing phenylalanine or tryptophan. The D gene is left open where the match is weak. Not every row has a clone size; where given, it reads once, few, many or a size class.

J gene: TRBJ2-7
V gene: TRBV28
clone size: many
D gene: -
CDR3 protein: CASRGPYEQYF
CDR3 DNA: TGTGCCAGCAGGGGACCCTACGAGCAGTACTTC

J gene: TRBJ1-2
V gene: TRBV19
clone size: once
D gene: TRBD1
CDR3 protein: CASSNLDRAVGYTF
CDR3 DNA: TGTGCCAGTAGTAATCTCGACAGGGCGGTGGGCTACACCTTC

J gene: TRBJ1-1
V gene: TRBV9
clone size: -
D gene: TRBD1
CDR3 protein: CASSVVVPGTTGGPNTEAFF
CDR3 DNA: TGTGCCAGCAGCGTAGTTGTTCCGGGGACAACAGGGGGCCCGAACACTGAAGCTTTCTTT

J gene: TRBJ2-6
V gene: TRBV6-2/TRBV6-3
clone size: many
D gene: -
CDR3 protein: CASRPGRLSGANVLTF
CDR3 DNA: TGTGCCAGCAGACCGGGACGACTCTCTGGGGCCAACGTCCTGACTTTC

J gene: TRBJ1-5
V gene: TRBV19
clone size: -
D gene: TRBD1
CDR3 protein: CASRKTGGSNQPQHF
CDR3 DNA: TGTGCCAGTCGAAAAACAGGGGGTAGCAATCAGCCCCAGCATTTT

J gene: TRBJ2-1
V gene: TRBV7-3
clone size: few
D gene: TRBD2
CDR3 protein: CASSLSRTSGGDNEQFF
CDR3 DNA: TGTGCCAGCAGCTTAAGTCGGACTAGCGGGGGGGACAATGAGCAGTTCTTC

J gene: TRBJ2-7
V gene: TRBV6-1
clone size: -
D gene: TRBD1
CDR3 protein: CASSDVLNLGQSYEQYF
CDR3 DNA: TGTGCCAGCAGTGATGTTCTTAACCTGGGACAGAGCTACGAGCAGTACTTC

J gene: TRBJ2-5
V gene: TRBV7-9
clone size: -
D gene: TRBD2
CDR3 protein: CASSPTSGGLETQYF
CDR3 DNA: TGTGCCAGCAGTCCGACTAGCGGGGGGTTGGAGACCCAGTACTTC

J gene: TRBJ2-2
V gene: TRBV5-1
clone size: -
D gene: -
CDR3 protein: CASSPGWGSGELFF
CDR3 DNA: TGCGCCAGCAGCCCCGGATGGGGGTCCGGGGAGCTGTTTTTT

J gene: TRBJ1-6
V gene: TRBV27
clone size: many
D gene: -
CDR3 protein: CASRGGAVYSPLHF
CDR3 DNA: TGTGCCAGCCGTGGGGGGGCGGTTTATTCACCCCTCCACTTT

J gene: TRBJ2-1
V gene: TRBV10-1
clone size: -
D gene: -
CDR3 protein: CASSDTTGSDEQFF
CDR3 DNA: TGCGCCAGCAGTGACACCACAGGGAGCGATGAGCAGTTCTTC

J gene: TRBJ1-5
V gene: TRBV19
clone size: many
D gene: -
CDR3 protein: CASSKGPYSNQPQHF
CDR3 DNA: TGTGCCAGTAGTAAGGGACCGTATAGCAATCAGCCCCAGCATTTT

J gene: TRBJ2-7
V gene: TRBV11-2
clone size: -
D gene: -
CDR3 protein: CASSLEQGFDEQYF
CDR3 DNA: TGTGCCAGCAGCTTAGAGCAGGGGTTCGACGAGCAGTACTTC

J gene: TRBJ2-7
V gene: TRBV9
clone size: once
D gene: TRBD2
CDR3 protein: CASSVVASGSLYEQYF
CDR3 DNA: TGTGCCAGCAGCGTAGTGGCTAGCGGGAGTCTCTACGAGCAGTACTTC

J gene: TRBJ2-5
V gene: TRBV5-1
clone size: -
D gene: TRBD1
CDR3 protein: CASSLAAGGAGETQYF
CDR3 DNA: TGCGCCAGCAGCTTGGCGGCAGGGGGCGCGGGGGAGACCCAGTACTTC

J gene: TRBJ2-7
V gene: TRBV10-3
clone size: -
D gene: TRBD2
CDR3 protein: CAISGLAGGVYEQYF
CDR3 DNA: TGTGCCATCAGTGGATTAGCGGGGGGGGTCTACGAGCAGTACTTC

J gene: TRBJ1-2
V gene: TRBV29-1
clone size: -
D gene: -
CDR3 protein: CSGSDRGDGYTF
CDR3 DNA: TGCAGCGGCTCGGACAGAGGGGATGGCTACACCTTC

J gene: TRBJ2-6
V gene: TRBV6-1
clone size: many
D gene: -
CDR3 protein: CASSRGRGANVLTF
CDR3 DNA: TGTGCCAGCAGTCGGGGGCGTGGGGCCAACGTCCTGACTTTC

J gene: TRBJ1-3
V gene: TRBV15
clone size: many
D gene: TRBD1
CDR3 protein: CATSRDRGQGARNTIYF
CDR3 DNA: TGTGCCACCAGCAGAGATCGGGGACAGGGGGCTCGAAACACCATATATTTT

J gene: TRBJ2-3
V gene: TRBV28
clone size: few
D gene: TRBD1
CDR3 protein: CASSSRQGGDTQYF
CDR3 DNA: TGTGCCAGCAGTTCCCGACAGGGTGGAGATACGCAGTATTTT